This TCR beta chain was captured in a study of T cells after yellow fever vaccination (dated by TCRdb to between 2018 and 2021). Looking at the study overall: Libraries from fractions with low cell numbers were prepared with the SMART-Seq v4 Ultra Low Input RNA kit. To follow T-cell clones before and after both primary and booster YFV17D yellow fever vaccination, bulk TCR alpha and beta repertoires underwent longitudinal sequencing. The cohort comprised two healthy male donors, one aged 18 to 29 and one aged 30 to 39 years. Bulk PBMC replicates and cell subsets were isolated from blood drawn at multiple timepoints before and after both primary and secondary immunization. Study-level results and caveats: Compared with the primary T-cell response, the secondary T-cell response was weaker but faster, peaking on day 5 rather than day 15. Most clones expanded after primary vaccination were re-detected after the booster (approximately 95% of CD4 and around 88% of CD8), suggesting broad memory maintenance. Computational filtering was needed because FACS-sorted repertoires could contain abundant contaminating clonotypes from the bulk population. Because only two donors were included in the study, the extent to which the findings can be generalized is limited. A small fraction of clonotypes showed up in both the CD4 and CD8 compartments, probably as a result of convergent recombination.

The sample's treatment or condition label is to be understood as: live attenuated yellow fever vaccine strain. Two biological replicates of bulk PBMCs were collected at each blood-draw timepoint. A standard Ficoll-Paque protocol was used to isolate PBMCs from peripheral blood. TriZol was used to extract RNA from bulk PBMCs, CD4 and CD8 fractions, and dextramer-positive and dextramer-negative fractions. Sequencing used an Illumina NovaSeq 6000. TCR cDNA was made using 5'RACE template switching, a step that added a universal primer site and unique molecular identifiers. Priming of cDNA synthesis was performed from both the TCR alpha and TCR beta constant segments. Libraries were amplified in two PCR steps, with sample barcodes and sequencing adapters added in the second step. Sequencing of the libraries was done on either Illumina HiSeq 2500 (2x100 bp) or NovaSeq (2x150 bp). For the original study's pipeline: MIGEC handled demultiplexing of reads and collapsing into UMI consensus sequences, while MiXCR performed V(D)J alignment. Using edgeR on replicate PBMC samples, clonotypes were called vaccine-responding if FDR was below 0.01 and the log2 fold change was above 5 up to day 15. Each bulk clonotype received a CD4 or CD8 identity based on whether the sequenced CD4 or CD8 repertoire contained that clonotype at higher abundance. TCRdb took the public reads, trimmed them with fastp at Q25, ran MiXCR for clone calling and kept in-frame beta chains. Each CDR3 protein gets just one entry, which takes the most common genes and DNA from the rows behind it. Here the V and J calls rest on TCRdb's processing, not on the authors' analysis. The sample profile shows under 350,000 distinct CDR3 sequences; about 4% of them were found once. The ten largest clones take up 20% to 25% of the sample.

This clonotype appeared a few times. Its recognized antigen is unknown. Base-call qualities are not available, and no considerably larger clone is one nucleotide away. The CDR3 goes from the cysteine to the phenylalanine over 14 residues. Only the CDR3 DNA stays, 42 bases, in frame from base 1. The germline V and J ends show losses of 6 bases and 3 bases respectively, and no gene match explains 5 bases of the junction. Based on the germline V gene, the CDR1 and CDR2 sequences are SGHTA and FQGNSA. Sequencing used PBMCs, obtained 5 days after the yellow fever booster vaccination. The source is a young man who received the YFV17D yellow fever vaccine. The rearranged segments are TRBV7-2 and TRBJ2-7, with 10 bases in between that match TRBD2. The encoded CDR3 is CASRIAGGNYEQYF. At the DNA level, the sequence is TGTGCCAGCAGGATAGCGGGGGGAAACTACGAGCAGTACTTC. Beyond the CDR3, the reference TRBV7-2 and TRBJ2-7 genes provide the residues; the full variable domain reads: GAGVSQSPSNKVTEKGKDVELRCDPISGHTALYWYRQSLGQGLEFLIYFQGNSAPDKSGLPSDRFSAERTGGSVSTLTIQRTQQEDSAVYLCASRIAGGNYEQYFGPGTRLTVT.